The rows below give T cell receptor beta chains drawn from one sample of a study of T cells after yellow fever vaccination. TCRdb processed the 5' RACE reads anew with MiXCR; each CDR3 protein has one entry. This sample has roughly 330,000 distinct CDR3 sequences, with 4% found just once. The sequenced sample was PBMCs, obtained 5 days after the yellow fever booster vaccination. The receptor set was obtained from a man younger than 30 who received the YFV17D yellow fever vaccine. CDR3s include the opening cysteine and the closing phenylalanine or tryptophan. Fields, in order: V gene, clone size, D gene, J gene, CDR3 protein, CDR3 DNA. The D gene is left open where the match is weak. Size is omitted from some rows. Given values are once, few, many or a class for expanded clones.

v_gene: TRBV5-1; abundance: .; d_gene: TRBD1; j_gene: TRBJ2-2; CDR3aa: CASSPWTGTGELFF; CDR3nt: TGCGCCAGCAGCCCTTGGACAGGAACCGGGGAGCTGTTTTTT
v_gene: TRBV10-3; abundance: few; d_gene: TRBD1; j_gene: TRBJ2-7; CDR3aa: CAPQGKEQYF; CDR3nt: TGTGCCCCACAGGGGAAAGAGCAGTACTTC
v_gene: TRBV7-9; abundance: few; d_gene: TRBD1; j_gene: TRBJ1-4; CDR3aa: CASSFDRGQGEKLFF; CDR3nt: TGTGCCAGCAGCTTCGACAGGGGCCAGGGGGAAAAACTGTTTTTT
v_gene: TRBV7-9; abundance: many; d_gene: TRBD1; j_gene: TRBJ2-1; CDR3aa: CASSLGQGGLREQFF; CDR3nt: TGTGCCAGCAGCTTAGGACAGGGGGGGTTAAGGGAGCAGTTCTTC
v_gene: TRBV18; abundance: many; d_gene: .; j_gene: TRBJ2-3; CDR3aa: CASSPPGLSTDTQYF; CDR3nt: TGTGCCAGCTCACCTCCGGGACTTAGCACAGATACGCAGTATTTT
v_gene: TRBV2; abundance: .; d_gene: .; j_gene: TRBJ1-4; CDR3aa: CASSEGGATTNEKLFF; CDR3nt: TGTGCCAGCAGTGAAGGGGGGGCCACAACTAATGAAAAACTGTTTTTT
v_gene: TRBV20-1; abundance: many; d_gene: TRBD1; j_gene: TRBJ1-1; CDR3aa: CSARTGGPKTEAFF; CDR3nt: TGCAGTGCTAGAACAGGGGGCCCGAAGACTGAAGCTTTCTTT
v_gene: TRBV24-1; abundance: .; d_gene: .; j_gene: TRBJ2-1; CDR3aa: CATSGASLDEQFF; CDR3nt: TGTGCCACCAGTGGGGCCTCTCTGGATGAGCAGTTCTTC
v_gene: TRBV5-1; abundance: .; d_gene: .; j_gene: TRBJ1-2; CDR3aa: CASSLGNPGQDAGYTF; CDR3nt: TGCGCCAGCAGCCTGGGGAACCCAGGTCAGGATGCTGGCTACACCTTC
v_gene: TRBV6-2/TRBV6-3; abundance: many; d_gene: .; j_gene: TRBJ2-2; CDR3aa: CASSYSGDTGELFF; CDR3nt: TGTGCCAGCAGTTACTCAGGGGACACCGGGGAGCTGTTTTTT
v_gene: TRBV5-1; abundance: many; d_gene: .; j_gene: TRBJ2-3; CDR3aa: CASSHNAGRRSTDTQYF; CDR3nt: TGCGCCAGCAGCCATAACGCGGGACGCAGGTCCACAGATACGCAGTATTTT
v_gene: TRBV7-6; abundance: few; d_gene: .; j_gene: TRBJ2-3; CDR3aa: CASSPTVLGTTDTQYF; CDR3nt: TGTGCCAGCAGCCCTACTGTTCTCGGGACTACAGATACGCAGTATTTT
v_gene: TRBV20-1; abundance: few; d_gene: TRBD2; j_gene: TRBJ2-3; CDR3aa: CSAPTLAGGPADTQYF; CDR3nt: TGCAGTGCTCCAACGCTAGCGGGGGGGCCGGCAGATACGCAGTATTTT